Below, 24 T cell receptor beta chains from the same sample are listed, as sequenced in a study of blood T cells in healthy people across ages. Sample-barcoded 5' priming and a J-beta primer mix drove a second PCR of about 7 to 11 cycles. Via MiXCR, TCRdb re-called the 5' RACE reads, giving one row per CDR3 protein. Here the sample spans about 1 million distinct CDR3 sequences, around 27% being singletons. These data also featured in a second study, about T cells of mothers and their children.

Sequencing input: blood. The receptors originated from a girl aged 2 to 9 in good health.

This clonotype has just a few counts. The gene calls are TRBV7-9 and TRBJ2-5; 7 bases match TRBD2. The CDR3 consists of 15 residues. CDR1 and CDR2 (germline): SEHNR, FQNEAQ (reference sequence). With 5 bases clipped from V and 1 base from J, the junction kept 7 bases outside the gene matches. The CDR3 coding sequence is TGTGCCAGCAGCACCCGGGGACTAATCCAAGAGACCCAGTACTTC. Residues: CASSTRGLIQETQYF.

This rearrangement joins TRBV29-1 to TRBJ2-7; 9 bases agree with TRBD1. The CDR3 runs to 14 residues. The trim removed 0 bases at V and 4 bases at J, leaving 4 bases unmatched. The germline V gene encodes CDR1 SQVTM and CDR2 ANQGSEA. CDR3 sequence reads: CSVEDKGQGYEQYF. The CDR3 nucleotides read TGCAGCGTTGAAGATAAGGGACAGGGATACGAGCAGTACTTC.

A few counts support this clonotype. This chain links TRBV11-2 with TRBJ1-2, with D perhaps matching TRBD1 (6 bases). Germline lookup yields CDR1 SGHAT and CDR2 FQNNGV. This CDR3 comprises 15 residues. The ends were cut back, 5 bases at V and 0 bases at J, with 13 bases in the middle. The CDR3: CASSTSRQANYGYTF. CDR3 nucleotide sequence: TGTGCCAGCAGCACCTCCAGACAGGCTAACTATGGCTACACCTTC.

This clonotype was picked up a small number of times. The chain carries TRBV29-1 and TRBJ2-5, with 9 positions matching TRBD1. The J call may be wrong; the DNA end is better matched by TRBJ2-7. This CDR3 region has 13 residues. Germline CDR1 is SQVTM and CDR2 is ANQGSEA. The CDR3 nucleotides read TGCAGCGTTGAAATGGACAGGGGAAACGAGCAGTACTTC. Its translation is CSVEMDRGNEQYF.

The chain recombines TRBV7-9 with TRBJ2-5; 12 nucleotides line up with TRBD2. The DNA end is a closer match to TRBJ2-7, so the J assignment may be wrong. The CDR3 covers 14 residues. Per the germline V gene, CDR1 is SEHNR and CDR2 is FQNEAQ (reference sequence). CDR3 bases: TGTGCCAGCAGCGTTAGGACTAGCGGGGACGAGCAGTACTTC. It is translated as CASSVRTSGDEQYF.

The chain recombines TRBV18 with TRBJ2-5; 10 bases are a match to TRBD2. The V gene's germline CDR1 is KGHSH and CDR2 LQKENI. The V and J ends lost 6 bases and 3 bases, in that order; junction bases with no gene match: 7. CDR3 length: 15 residues. Here the CDR3 reads CASSIGTSVEETQYF. CDR3 coding DNA: TGTGCCAGCTCTATCGGGACTAGCGTTGAAGAGACCCAGTACTTC.

This clonotype showed up just a few times. The gene calls are TRBV3-1 and TRBJ2-5; 9 bases agree with TRBD2. TRBJ2-1 explains the end of the DNA better; the J call may be wrong. This CDR3 has 15 residues. Germline lookup yields CDR1 LGHDT and CDR2 YNNKEL (reference sequence). The CDR3 DNA reads TGTGCCAGCAGCCAAGCTCCTAGCGGGAACAATGAGCAGTTCTTC. It specifies CASSQAPSGNNEQFF.

In its sample, this clonotype was seen a few times. J is TRBJ2-1 and V is TRBV29-1; D is perhaps TRBD1 or TRBD2 (5 bases each). The ends were cut back, 7 bases at V and 3 bases at J, with 13 bases in the middle. In germline, CDR1 is SQVTM, CDR2 ANQGSEA. The CDR3 spans 13 residues. The CDR3 protein is CSARGGVYNEQFF. The CDR3, as DNA: TGCAGCGCGAGGGGTGGGGTCTACAATGAGCAGTTCTTC.

This chain joins TRBV20-1 and TRBJ1-4; 7 bases fit TRBD1. Looked up from germline, CDR1 is DFQATT and CDR2 is SNEGSKA (reference sequence). The CDR3 loop spans 14 amino acids. The ends lost 1 base at V and 5 bases at J; junction bases unmatched: 4. DNA for the CDR3: TGCAGTGCTAGAGCAGACAGGGCGAATGAAAAACTGTTTTTT. Translating gives CSARADRANEKLFF.

The gene calls are TRBV11-2 and TRBJ2-5, with D unresolved. V lost 4 bases and J 4 bases, leaving 22 bases between the germline ends. The CDR3 has 17 amino acids. The germline CDR1 and CDR2 sequences are SGHAT and FQNNGV. The CDR3 loop is CASSSQQRRPFRETQYF. CDR3 bases: TGTGCCAGCAGCTCCCAACAGCGTCGGCCCTTCCGAGAGACCCAGTACTTC.

This clonotype was picked up a small number of times. The V gene is TRBV29-1, the J gene TRBJ2-1; a possible D gene is TRBD2 (5 bases). Germline loops: CDR1 SQVTM, CDR2 ANQGSEA. This CDR3 region has 13 residues. V lost 0 bases and J lost 10, with 13 bases in between. CDR3 region: CSVEDPAREEQFF. CDR3 sequence (DNA): TGCAGCGTTGAAGATCCCGCGAGGGAGGAGCAGTTCTTC.

V gene TRBV10-3 combines with J gene TRBJ1-2; D is unclear. Trimming left V 8 bases short and J 2 bases short, with 15 bases between. The germline V gene encodes CDR1 ENHRY and CDR2 SYGVKD. The CDR3 totals 14 residues. Here the CDR3 DNA reads TGTGCCATCTCTAACGGAGAGAGAAACTATGGCTACACCTTC. It translates to CAISNGERNYGYTF.

The chain links TRBV5-4 to TRBJ1-1, with 10 bases that match TRBD1. The CDR3 is 14 residues long. Germline trimming cut 3 bases from V and 3 bases from J; bases unmatched to any gene: 2. The germline V gene encodes CDR1 SGHNT and CDR2 YYREEE (reference sequence). The CDR3 reads CASSSDRGDTEAFF. CDR3 sequence (DNA): TGTGCCAGCAGCTCGGACAGGGGGGACACTGAAGCTTTCTTT.

This chain links TRBV7-2 with TRBJ2-5, with TRBD2 identical over 14 bases. Germline values: CDR1 SGHTA, CDR2 FQGNSA. This CDR3 comprises 18 residues. The V gene end was trimmed by 5 bases and the J gene end by 1 base; junction bases not matched to a gene: 9. The CDR3 nucleotides read TGTGCCAGCAGCCCTCACCCGGGACTAGCGGGGGCCCAAGAGACCCAGTACTTC. Its protein is CASSPHPGLAGAQETQYF.

The chain is built from TRBV29-1 and TRBJ2-5; no clear D. The CDR3 is 12 amino acids. V lost 3 bases to trimming and J lost 1 base, with 6 bases between them. The V gene's germline CDR1 is SQVTM and CDR2 ANQGSEA. Here the CDR3 DNA reads TGCAGCGTTGAGAACTTCCAAGAGACCCAGTACTTC. Encoded protein: CSVENFQETQYF.

This clonotype was counted a few times. The gene calls are TRBV24-1 and TRBJ2-1; unclear D gene. V was shortened by 6 bases and J by 4 bases, with 3 bases between the two germline ends. The germline V gene has CDR1 KGHDR and CDR2 SFDVKD. This CDR3 region has 11 residues. The CDR3 DNA reads TGTGCCACCAGTAGGTACAATGAGCAGTTCTTC. Encoded protein: CATSRYNEQFF.

The genes are TRBV20-1 and TRBJ2-1; TRBD1 matches 11 bases. CDR1 DFQATT and CDR2 SNEGSKA come from the germline V gene (reference sequence). The CDR3 spans 14 residues. With V trimmed by 3 bases and J by 9 bases, 7 bases remained unmatched. The DNA of the CDR3 is TGCAGTGCTAGGTGGGGACAGGGGGAAGTTGAGCAGTTCTTC. Translating it yields CSARWGQGEVEQFF.

The table lists this clonotype with a few counts. The chain employs TRBV24-1 and TRBJ2-1; D is perhaps TRBD1 or TRBD2 (5 bases each). Trimming left V 3 bases short and J 8 bases short, with 16 bases between. Germline lookup yields CDR1 KGHDR and CDR2 SFDVKD. The CDR3 extends over 15 amino acids. Written as DNA, the CDR3 is TGTGCCACCAGTGATCGGGACCAATATCGGGATGAGCAGTTCTTC. It encodes CATSDRDQYRDEQFF.

The genes are TRBV3-1 and TRBJ1-1; a possible D gene is TRBD1 (5 bases). CDR1 is LGHDT and CDR2 is YNNKEL in the germline V gene (reference sequence). The ends were cut back, 3 bases at V and 7 bases at J, with 15 bases in the middle. The CDR3 sequence is 14 residues long. The CDR3 bases are TGTGCCAGCAGCCACGCGGCAGGGAAGAATGAAGCTTTCTTT. Its translation is CASSHAAGKNEAFF.

The rearrangement uses TRBV6-1 and TRBJ2-7; D is ambiguous. Trimming took off 5 bases at V and 2 bases at J, with 22 bases between the two ends. The CDR3 is made up of 17 amino acids. Germline CDR1 and CDR2: MNHNS and SASEGT. CDR3 nucleotides: TGTGCCAGCAGTCCCCTAACCTCTGGCCAGAGCCCCTACGAGCAGTACTTC. Its translation is CASSPLTSGQSPYEQYF.

V and J are TRBV5-1 and TRBJ1-1; TRBD1 is a possible D gene (5 bases). The CDR3 runs 15 residues. Trimming left V 0 bases short and J 0 bases short, with 9 bases between. Germline CDR1 SGHRS, CDR2 YFSETQ. The CDR3 sequence is CASSLVSGLNTEAFF. For the CDR3, the DNA is TGCGCCAGCAGCTTGGTGTCAGGGTTGAACACTGAAGCTTTCTTT.

This clonotype was detected only a few times. The J gene is TRBJ1-2, the V gene TRBV3-1; D may be TRBD1 (5 bases). The germline V and J ends were trimmed by 4 bases and 5 bases, with 20 bases remaining between them. Germline-derived CDR1 and CDR2 are LGHDT and YNNKEL (reference sequence). The CDR3 spans 16 residues. CDR3 DNA sequence: TGTGCCAGCAGCCTGACAATGACAGCCCACACGTATGGCTACACCTTC. It is translated as CASSLTMTAHTYGYTF. The full variable domain, completed using reference TRBV3-1 and TRBJ1-2, is DTAVSQTPKYLVTQMGNDKSIKCEQNLGHDTMYWYKQDSKKFLKIMFSYNNKELIINETVPNRFSPKSPDKAHLNLHINSLELGDSAVYFCASSLTMTAHTYGYTFGSGTRLTVV.

V usage is TRBV19 and J usage is TRBJ2-6; D unresolved. This CDR3 spans 16 amino acids. V lost 5 bases and J lost 0, with 11 bases in between. Germline V CDR1 and CDR2: LNHDA, SQIVND (reference sequence). CDR3 protein: CASSSPRSSGANVLTF. CDR3 bases: TGTGCCAGTAGTTCCCCCAGGAGCTCTGGGGCCAACGTCCTGACTTTC.

The chain is built from TRBV9 and TRBJ2-7, with D perhaps matching TRBD1 (6 bases). Trimming removed 2 bases at V and 5 bases at J, with 17 bases between. CDR1 and CDR2 (germline): SGDLS, YYNGEE. CDR3 size: 15 residues. The CDR3 here is CASSVGIGTFDEQYF. In nucleotides, the CDR3 is TGTGCCAGCAGCGTGGGCATCGGGACATTCGACGAGCAGTACTTC.